The present TCR beta chain was sequenced within a study of shared clonotypes between healthy human individuals. The CDR3 totals 12 residues. The ends were cut back, 6 bases at V and 10 bases at J, with 13 bases in the middle. Germline CDR1 reads SGHTA; CDR2 reads FQGTGA. Healthy and HIV-negative, the adult donors had no recent acute infections or vaccinations. Donors comprised only Caucasian adults living in Nashville, Tennessee. It was tens of millions of PBMCs that unsorted samples used for genomic DNA. The protocol was immunoSEQ multiplex PCR, while the TCRdb copy is restricted to in-frame clones and leaves out a portion. The sample yields 400,000 to 550,000 clones, around 79% seen once.

The chain recombines TRBV7-3 with TRBJ2-1; TRBD2 is a possible D gene (6 bases). The specimen was PBMCs. The TCR was taken from a woman aged 40-49 years in good health. Some clones in this sample may be carry-over from other donors' samples. CDR3 protein: CASRLLAREQFF. For the CDR3, the DNA is TGTGCCAGCAGGTTACTAGCCCGGGAGCAGTTCTTC.